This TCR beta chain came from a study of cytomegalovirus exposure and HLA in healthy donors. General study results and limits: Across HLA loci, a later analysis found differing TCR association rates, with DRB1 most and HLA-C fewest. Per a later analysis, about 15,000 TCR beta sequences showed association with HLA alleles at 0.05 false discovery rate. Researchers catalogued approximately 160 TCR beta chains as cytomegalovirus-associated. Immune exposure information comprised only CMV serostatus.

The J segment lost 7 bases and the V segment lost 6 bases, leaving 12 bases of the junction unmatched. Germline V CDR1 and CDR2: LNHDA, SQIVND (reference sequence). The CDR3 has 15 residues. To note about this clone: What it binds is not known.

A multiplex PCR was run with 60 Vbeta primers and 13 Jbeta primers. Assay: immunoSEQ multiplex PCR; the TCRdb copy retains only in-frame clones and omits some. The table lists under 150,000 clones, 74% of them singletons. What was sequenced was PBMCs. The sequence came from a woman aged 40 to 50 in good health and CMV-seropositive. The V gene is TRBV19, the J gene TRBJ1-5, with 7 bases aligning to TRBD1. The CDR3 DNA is TGTGCCAGTAGAGATAACAGGGGAGGTGGCCAGCCCCAGCATTTT. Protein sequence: CASRDNRGGGQPQHF.